A selection of T cell receptor beta chains follows, all from one sample in a study of identical twins. TCRdb re-analysed the 5' RACE reads in MiXCR, keeping a single row per CDR3 protein. This sample carries 460,000 or so distinct CDR3 sequences, 14% of them seen once, and the ten largest clones take 0.5% to 0.65%. This sample also appeared in a second study, on yellow fever vaccine responses in identical twins.

Material for sequencing was CD4+ T cells sorted from blood. These TCRs come from a woman aged 18-35 years in good health. The CDR3 runs from the conserved cysteine through the conserved F or W. The D gene is left open where the match is weak. The listing skips clone size in some rows; elsewhere it reads once, few, many or a size class.

few	TRBV6-1	NA	TRBJ1-6	CASSARVYNSPLHF	TGTGCCAGCAGTGCCAGAGTCTATAATTCACCCCTCCACTTT
many	TRBV29-1	NA	TRBJ2-5	CSVDRTGQETQYF	TGCAGCGTTGACCGGACGGGCCAAGAGACCCAGTACTTC
few	TRBV18	NA	TRBJ2-5	CASSPLMGQETQYF	TGTGCCAGCTCACCACTAATGGGGCAAGAGACCCAGTACTTC
few	TRBV5-1	NA	TRBJ2-3	CASSLEAVGPTDTQYF	TGCGCCAGCAGCTTGGAGGCGGTCGGGCCCACAGATACGCAGTATTTT
once	TRBV6-5	TRBD1	TRBJ1-2	CASSYRDRSYGYTF	TGTGCCAGCAGTTACCGGGACAGATCATATGGCTACACCTTC
NA	TRBV7-9	NA	TRBJ1-2	CASSVQVAGYTF	TGTGCCAGCAGCGTACAGGTTGCTGGCTACACCTTC
NA	TRBV11-1	NA	TRBJ2-7	CASSYGLLQYF	TGTGCCAGCAGCTACGGACTTTTGCAGTACTTC
once	TRBV2	NA	TRBJ2-1	CASGGDKNGEFF	TGTGCCAGCGGGGGGGACAAAAATGGAGAGTTCTTC
NA	TRBV12-3/TRBV12-4	TRBD2	TRBJ2-2	CASSSGGIGELFF	TGTGCCAGCAGTTCGGGAGGTATAGGGGAGCTGTTTTTT
NA	TRBV21-1	NA	TRBJ2-7	CASSKALIGRSYEQYF	TGTGCCAGCAGCAAAGCGCTTATTGGCCGCTCCTACGAGCAGTACTTC
NA	TRBV10-3	NA	TRBJ2-7	CAISDHPYEQYF	TGTGCCATCAGTGATCACCCCTACGAGCAGTACTTC
NA	TRBV5-6	NA	TRBJ2-7	CARSLGLYGQYF	TGTGCCAGGAGCCTCGGGCTCTACGGGCAGTACTTC
NA	TRBV30	NA	TRBJ1-4	CAWSINEKLFF	TGTGCCTGGAGCATAAATGAAAAACTGTTTTTT
many	TRBV5-1	TRBD2	TRBJ2-1	CASSESGGAYNEQFF	TGCGCCAGCAGCGAGAGCGGGGGGGCCTACAATGAGCAGTTCTTC
many	TRBV12-3/TRBV12-4	NA	TRBJ1-6	CASSLGADNSPLHF	TGTGCCAGCAGTTTAGGCGCAGACAATTCACCCCTCCACTTT
few	TRBV12-3/TRBV12-4	TRBD1	TRBJ2-7	CASSRGQGVDEQYF	TGTGCCAGCAGTCGAGGACAGGGTGTCGACGAGCAGTACTTC
few	TRBV18	NA	TRBJ2-1	CASSQEVNEQFF	TGTGCCAGCTCACAGGAGGTCAATGAGCAGTTCTTC
NA	TRBV5-6	TRBD1	TRBJ2-3	CASSFPGQGARDTQYF	TGTGCCAGCAGCTTTCCGGGACAGGGGGCCAGAGATACGCAGTATTTT
NA	TRBV7-8	TRBD2	TRBJ2-1	CASSAGLAAGEEQFF	TGTGCCAGCAGCGCGGGACTAGCGGCGGGGGAAGAGCAGTTCTTC
few	TRBV28	TRBD1	TRBJ2-1	CASRSPGTGDNEQFF	TGTGCCAGCAGGTCCCCGGGGACAGGGGACAATGAGCAGTTCTTC
once	TRBV19	NA	TRBJ2-6	CASSAYSGANVLTF	TGTGCCAGTTCGGCATACTCTGGGGCCAACGTCCTGACTTTC
few	TRBV15	TRBD1	TRBJ2-7	CATGSGTGRSYEQYF	TGTGCCACCGGCTCCGGGACAGGGAGGTCCTACGAGCAGTACTTC
NA	TRBV25-1	TRBD2	TRBJ2-5	CASRASGAGGRETQYF	TGTGCCAGCAGGGCCTCGGGAGCGGGGGGGAGAGAGACCCAGTACTTC
NA	TRBV7-9	TRBD2	TRBJ2-5	CASSLVAGGMETQYF	TGTGCCAGCAGCTTAGTTGCGGGGGGTATGGAGACCCAGTACTTC
few	TRBV12-3/TRBV12-4	NA	TRBJ2-3	CASLRHGSDTQYF	TGTGCCAGCCTACGACATGGGTCAGATACGCAGTATTTT
NA	TRBV4-1	NA	TRBJ1-1	CASRVNTEAFF	TGCGCCAGCAGGGTGAACACTGAAGCTTTCTTT
NA	TRBV18	NA	TRBJ2-2	CASNLNTGELFF	TGTGCCAGCAATCTGAACACCGGGGAGCTGTTTTTT
NA	TRBV12-3/TRBV12-4	TRBD2	TRBJ2-7	CASSLRAGASYEQYF	TGTGCCAGCAGTTTAAGAGCGGGAGCCAGTTACGAGCAGTACTTC
NA	TRBV6-1	NA	TRBJ2-2	CASSPMNRPGMNTGELFF	TGTGCCAGCAGTCCCATGAACAGGCCGGGGATGAACACCGGGGAGCTGTTTTTT
NA	TRBV7-3	NA	TRBJ2-1	CASSLKGGYQGWHEQFF	TGTGCCAGCAGCCTTAAAGGGGGATACCAGGGCTGGCATGAGCAGTTCTTC
NA	TRBV6-5	NA	TRBJ2-7	CASSSDQPSYEQYF	TGTGCCAGCAGTTCCGACCAACCCAGCTACGAGCAGTACTTC
few	TRBV10-3	NA	TRBJ1-5	CAISESRQSGNQPQHF	TGTGCCATCAGTGAGTCGCGACAGTCAGGAAATCAGCCCCAGCATTTT
NA	TRBV6-5	TRBD2	TRBJ2-2	CASSSTGTITGELFF	TGTGCCAGCAGTTCAACCGGGACTATCACCGGGGAGCTGTTTTTT
few	TRBV29-1	NA	TRBJ1-1	CSVDSGWAFF	TGCAGCGTTGATTCGGGGTGGGCTTTCTTT
NA	TRBV7-9	NA	TRBJ1-1	CASSASMNTEAFF	TGTGCCAGCAGCGCCTCTATGAACACTGAAGCTTTCTTT
few	TRBV5-1	NA	TRBJ2-1	CASSVGVEQFF	TGCGCCAGCAGTGTCGGGGTCGAGCAGTTCTTC
NA	TRBV20-1	TRBD1	TRBJ2-5	CSARDRQGLETQYF	TGCAGTGCTAGAGACCGACAGGGATTGGAGACCCAGTACTTC
many	TRBV20-1	NA	TRBJ1-2	CSAIPSYPGLAGYTF	TGCAGTGCTATACCATCCTACCCTGGGTTGGCGGGCTACACCTTC
few	TRBV4-1	NA	TRBJ2-3	CASSQGRPADTQYF	TGCGCCAGCAGCCAAGGACGTCCGGCAGATACGCAGTATTTT
NA	TRBV5-1	NA	TRBJ2-7	CASSILTGSYEQYF	TGCGCCAGCAGCATTCTGACAGGTTCCTACGAGCAGTACTTC
few	TRBV6-6	TRBD1	TRBJ2-7	CASSKRGHEQYF	TGTGCCAGCAGTAAGAGGGGGCACGAGCAGTACTTC
NA	TRBV7-2	TRBD2	TRBJ2-7	CASSLELAGGREQYF	TGTGCCAGCAGCTTAGAACTAGCGGGAGGGCGGGAGCAGTACTTC
few	TRBV21-1	NA	TRBJ2-1	CASSPPREEFF	TGTGCCAGCAGCCCCCCCCGGGAGGAGTTCTTC
NA	TRBV20-1	NA	TRBJ2-1	CSAEGTRDEQFF	TGCAGTGCGGAAGGGACCAGGGATGAGCAGTTCTTC
NA	TRBV5-1	NA	TRBJ2-5	CASSSTEGGEETQYF	TGCGCCAGCAGCTCGACGGAGGGCGGCGAAGAGACCCAGTACTTC
NA	TRBV21-1	NA	TRBJ2-1	CASSKPGLAGWNEQFF	TGTGCCAGCAGCAAACCGGGACTAGCGGGATGGAATGAGCAGTTCTTC
NA	TRBV21-1	NA	TRBJ2-7	CASSQTWGPTYEQYF	TGTGCCAGCAGCCAGACCTGGGGGCCTACCTACGAGCAGTACTTC
NA	TRBV12-3/TRBV12-4	TRBD2	TRBJ2-1	CASRPTLAGGLFSYNEQFF	TGTGCCAGCAGACCCACCTTAGCGGGGGGGCTCTTTTCCTACAATGAGCAGTTCTTC
many	TRBV3-1	TRBD1	TRBJ2-1	CASSQVGGTGGRNEQFF	TGTGCCAGCAGCCAAGTAGGAGGGACAGGGGGCCGGAATGAGCAGTTCTTC
many	TRBV7-9	NA	TRBJ2-5	CASSLNPPQETQYF	TGTGCCAGCAGCTTAAATCCACCCCAAGAGACCCAGTACTTC
NA	TRBV19	TRBD1	TRBJ2-1	CASSTTGGPYNEQFF	TGTGCCAGTAGTACGACAGGGGGCCCCTACAATGAGCAGTTCTTC